The T cell receptor beta chain described here comes from a study of cytomegalovirus exposure and HLA in healthy donors. The study's findings and limits: The classifier reportedly diagnosed cytomegalovirus status with high sensitivity and specificity.

Notes on this clone: Its target is not known.

The primer mix had 60 Vbeta and 13 Jbeta primers. Assay used: immunoSEQ multiplex PCR; TCRdb lists only in-frame clones, some missing. The table lists about 100,000 clones, around 76% of them singletons. Germline CDR1 WNHNN, CDR2 SYGVQD (reference sequence). The CDR3 has 13 residues. Trimming left V 4 bases short and J 5 bases short, with 11 bases between. The source material was PBMCs. This clonotype was sampled from a man aged 40-55 years in good health and CMV-seropositive. This chain connects TRBV10-1 to TRBJ1-1; perhaps TRBD1 as D (6 bases). In DNA form, the CDR3 reads TGCGCCAGCAGTGGGGTAAGGGGGACTGAAGCTTTCTTT. It specifies CASSGVRGTEAFF.